This T cell receptor beta chain is drawn from a study of shared clonotypes between healthy human individuals. Remarks on this clone: Its target is unknown. It may be a read error: a sequence one base away is much more abundant. The same CDR3 is also encoded by other DNA sequences in this sample.

The CDR3 extends over 15 amino acids. Losses at the gene ends were 6 bases for V and 4 bases for J; bases not matched to a gene: 9. Germline V gives CDR1 MDHEN, CDR2 SYDVKM. Profiled with immunoSEQ multiplex PCR; TCRdb holds only in-frame clones, not every one. The sample consists of roughly 96,000 clones, roughly 45% of them appearing once. Study observations and caveats: The low donor count limited represented genetic and exposure-history diversity.

V gene TRBV28 combines with J gene TRBJ2-3; TRBD2 aligns across 8 bases. Sample: PBMCs. This clonotype originated in a middle-aged woman in good health. Some clones in this sample may be carry-over from other donors' samples. The CDR3 is CASRLTGGGPDTQYF. The CDR3 coding sequence is TGTGCCAGCAGGCTAACGGGAGGGGGGCCAGATACGCAGTATTTT.